A selection of T cell receptor beta chains follows, all from one sample in a study of cytomegalovirus exposure and HLA in healthy donors. The method was immunoSEQ multiplex PCR; TCRdb's version includes in-frame clones alone and lacks a portion of them. The sample yields approximately 120,000 clones, around nine tenths seen once. Sequenced: PBMCs. Every receptor here comes from a young woman in good health and CMV-seronegative. CDR3s leave out the opening cysteine and the closing phenylalanine or tryptophan. The order of the fields is V gene, D gene, J gene, CDR3 protein. The D gene is left open where the match is weak.

v_gene: TRBV10-2; d_gene: -; j_gene: TRBJ2-6; CDR3aa: AILARQDPPSGANVLT
v_gene: TRBV28; d_gene: -; j_gene: TRBJ2-4; CDR3aa: ASRTADFLAKNIQY
v_gene: TRBV14; d_gene: TRBD1; j_gene: TRBJ2-2; CDR3aa: ASSQGQGAVMIGELF
v_gene: TRBV2; d_gene: -; j_gene: TRBJ2-5; CDR3aa: ASSELQSRTQETQY
v_gene: TRBV19; d_gene: TRBD1; j_gene: TRBJ1-1; CDR3aa: AGTGGRNTEAF
v_gene: TRBV11-2; d_gene: TRBD2; j_gene: TRBJ2-4; CDR3aa: ASSPQAGGDIQY
v_gene: TRBV5-8; d_gene: -; j_gene: TRBJ2-1; CDR3aa: ASSPDTTPYNEQF
v_gene: TRBV7-9; d_gene: -; j_gene: TRBJ1-1; CDR3aa: ASRSGRNTEAF
v_gene: TRBV11-2; d_gene: TRBD1; j_gene: TRBJ1-5; CDR3aa: ASSPGGTNQPQH
v_gene: TRBV9; d_gene: -; j_gene: TRBJ2-7; CDR3aa: ASSVGGLYTYEQY
v_gene: TRBV7-9; d_gene: TRBD1; j_gene: TRBJ1-3; CDR3aa: ASSMGVGGASGNTIY
v_gene: TRBV19; d_gene: -; j_gene: TRBJ2-5; CDR3aa: ASSTGVRETQY
v_gene: TRBV2; d_gene: TRBD1; j_gene: TRBJ1-2; CDR3aa: ASNRQGLTNGYT
v_gene: TRBV27; d_gene: -; j_gene: TRBJ2-3; CDR3aa: ASRKQGLSTDTQY
v_gene: TRBV13; d_gene: TRBD2; j_gene: TRBJ2-4; CDR3aa: ASSPPGTSAKNIQY
v_gene: TRBV19; d_gene: -; j_gene: TRBJ1-3; CDR3aa: ASSHGQYSGNTIY
v_gene: TRBV7-9; d_gene: TRBD2; j_gene: TRBJ2-7; CDR3aa: ASSSRPLAATYEQY
v_gene: TRBV5-1; d_gene: -; j_gene: TRBJ2-2; CDR3aa: ASSLVGSTGELF
v_gene: TRBV9; d_gene: TRBD2; j_gene: TRBJ2-1; CDR3aa: ASSVSGSYNEQF
v_gene: TRBV29-1; d_gene: -; j_gene: TRBJ1-1; CDR3aa: SVEEDNMNTEAF
v_gene: TRBV27; d_gene: -; j_gene: TRBJ2-7; CDR3aa: ASRVSGFTGYEQY
v_gene: TRBV29-1; d_gene: TRBD2; j_gene: TRBJ2-2; CDR3aa: SVEAGDDTGELF
v_gene: TRBV6-6; d_gene: TRBD1; j_gene: TRBJ2-7; CDR3aa: ASRTGTGGYEQY
v_gene: TRBV6-7; d_gene: -; j_gene: TRBJ1-3; CDR3aa: ASNREPVDTIY
v_gene: TRBV11-2; d_gene: -; j_gene: TRBJ2-7; CDR3aa: ASSSGPSSYEQY
v_gene: TRBV10-1; d_gene: TRBD2; j_gene: TRBJ2-2; CDR3aa: ASSKPGLAAAGELF